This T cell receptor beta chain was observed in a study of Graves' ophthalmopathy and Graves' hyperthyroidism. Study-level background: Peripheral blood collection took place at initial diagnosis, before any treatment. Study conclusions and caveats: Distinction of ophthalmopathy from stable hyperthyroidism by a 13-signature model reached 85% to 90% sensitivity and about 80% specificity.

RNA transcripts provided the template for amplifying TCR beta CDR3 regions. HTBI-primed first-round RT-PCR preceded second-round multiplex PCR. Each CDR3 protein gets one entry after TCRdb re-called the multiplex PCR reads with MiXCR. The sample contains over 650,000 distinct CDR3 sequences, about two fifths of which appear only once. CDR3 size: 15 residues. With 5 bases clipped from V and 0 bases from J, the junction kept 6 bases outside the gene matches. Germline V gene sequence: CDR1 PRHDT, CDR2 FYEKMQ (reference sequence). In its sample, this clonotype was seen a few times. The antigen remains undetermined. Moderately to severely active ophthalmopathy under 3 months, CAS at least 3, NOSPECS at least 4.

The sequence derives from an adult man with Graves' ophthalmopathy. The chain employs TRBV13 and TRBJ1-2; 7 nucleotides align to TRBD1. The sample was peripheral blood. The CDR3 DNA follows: TGTGCCAGCAGCCGCAGACAGGGACCTAACTATGGCTACACCTTC. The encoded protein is CASSRRQGPNYGYTF.